These T cell receptor beta chains were read from a single sample in a study of blood T cell repertoires in COVID-19. The assay was immunoSEQ multiplex PCR, and TCRdb's table has in-frame clones only and misses some. The sample lists some 300,000 clones, roughly 90% occurring once. The sequenced sample consisted of PBMCs or T cells enriched from blood (not recorded which). The receptors here all came from a young woman with acute COVID-19. Each CDR3 is given with its conserved first and last residue. Fields, in order: CDR3 protein, V gene, clone size. Clone size is shown for a subset of rows, as once, few, many or a class of expanded clone.

cdr3_aa: CASSPYRSTNYGYTF
v_call: TRBV18
clone_size: -

cdr3_aa: CASSRDNSPLHF
v_call: TRBV5-5
clone_size: -

cdr3_aa: CASSPDGLLGGDGYTF
v_call: TRBV18
clone_size: once

cdr3_aa: CASSLNTLGLAGVIGELFF
v_call: TRBV5-6
clone_size: -

cdr3_aa: CASSLGDSLNTEAFF
v_call: TRBV5-5
clone_size: -

cdr3_aa: CASSGGNNSPLHF
v_call: TRBV7-2
clone_size: -

cdr3_aa: CASSGTGLTNEKLFF
v_call: TRBV9
clone_size: -

cdr3_aa: CAWTGVVAPGDTQYF
v_call: TRBV30
clone_size: -

cdr3_aa: CASMRGRSNQPQHF
v_call: TRBV19
clone_size: -

cdr3_aa: CASSFGGPYTGELFF
v_call: TRBV7-3
clone_size: -

cdr3_aa: CASSKIGGERQGESPLHF
v_call: TRBV21-1
clone_size: -

cdr3_aa: CASSLVGSRGNTIYF
v_call: TRBV5-8
clone_size: -

cdr3_aa: CASSYGTRDNSPLHF
v_call: TRBV6-5
clone_size: -

cdr3_aa: CASSPGHLRSLSNYGYTF
v_call: TRBV5-6
clone_size: -

cdr3_aa: CASSLTSGSIYEQYF
v_call: TRBV7-9
clone_size: -

cdr3_aa: CASRTSGSIAGELFF
v_call: TRBV10-2
clone_size: -

cdr3_aa: CASSLAGQGEVSPLHF
v_call: TRBV5-6
clone_size: -

cdr3_aa: CASSVEGTSVSYEQYF
v_call: TRBV7-9
clone_size: -

cdr3_aa: CASSVEGRMNTEAFF
v_call: TRBV9
clone_size: -

cdr3_aa: CASSLGGGGRFF
v_call: TRBV11-2
clone_size: -

cdr3_aa: CASSGPRTAEAFF
v_call: TRBV25-1
clone_size: -

cdr3_aa: CASSLGQGLGYEQYF
v_call: TRBV7-6
clone_size: -

cdr3_aa: CASRGGKRVYEQYF
v_call: TRBV28
clone_size: -

cdr3_aa: CASSVELAGDNEQFF
v_call: TRBV9
clone_size: -

cdr3_aa: CASTDRDRHTEAFF
v_call: TRBV7-9
clone_size: -

cdr3_aa: CASSPNWGLGVKNEQFF
v_call: TRBV6-6
clone_size: -

cdr3_aa: CSVNTGGGGPTNEKLFF
v_call: TRBV29-1
clone_size: -

cdr3_aa: CASNGLPSASYEQYF
v_call: TRBV6-5
clone_size: once

cdr3_aa: CASSESRGYGYTF
v_call: TRBV10-2
clone_size: few

cdr3_aa: CASRRDSSYEQYF
v_call: TRBV10-2
clone_size: -

cdr3_aa: CASSPHRGEATQYF
v_call: TRBV16
clone_size: once

cdr3_aa: CASSLLPEGYNEQFF
v_call: TRBV7-3
clone_size: -

cdr3_aa: CASSLYSYGYTF
v_call: TRBV5-6
clone_size: -

cdr3_aa: CATQGDNYGYTF
v_call: TRBV6-5
clone_size: -

cdr3_aa: CASSVGQAFNQPQHF
v_call: TRBV19
clone_size: -

cdr3_aa: CSVETYGTEAFF
v_call: TRBV29-1
clone_size: -

cdr3_aa: CASSPSNRDFNEQFF
v_call: TRBV19
clone_size: once

cdr3_aa: CASSFVEDQPQHF
v_call: TRBV27
clone_size: -

cdr3_aa: CASSYGTGSTGELFF
v_call: TRBV27
clone_size: -

cdr3_aa: CASSLETGLGGNTIYF
v_call: TRBV5-1
clone_size: once

cdr3_aa: CASSLGQADNEQFF
v_call: TRBV7-7
clone_size: -

cdr3_aa: CASSIRGDQPQHF
v_call: TRBV27
clone_size: -

cdr3_aa: CASSPRGNQPQHF
v_call: TRBV28
clone_size: once

cdr3_aa: CASSLLGQGEDGYTF
v_call: TRBV2
clone_size: -